A selection of T cell receptor beta chains follows, all from one sample in a study of cytomegalovirus exposure and HLA in healthy donors. Generated by immunoSEQ multiplex PCR, the TCRdb table keeps only in-frame clones and is missing some. The sample has 300,000 or so clones, around 90% seen once. The sample taken for sequencing was PBMCs. These receptors all come from a man aged 30 to 45 in good health and CMV-seronegative. Both conserved end residues are part of each CDR3. Each record gives: J gene, D gene, clone size, V gene, CDR3 DNA, CDR3 protein. The D gene is left open where the match is weak. Clone sizes are given selectively: once, few, many, or a class where the clone is expanded.

J: TRBJ1-4; D: .; size: .; V: TRBV18; DNA: TGTGCCAGCTCACCCACAGCCGTCACTAATGAAAAACTGTTTTTT; CDR3: CASSPTAVTNEKLFF
J: TRBJ2-7; D: .; size: .; V: TRBV19; DNA: TGTGCCAGTAGTATACCCGGGTCTTCCTACGAGCAGTACTTC; CDR3: CASSIPGSSYEQYF
J: TRBJ2-2; D: TRBD1; size: .; V: TRBV5-4; DNA: TGTGCCAGCAGCCAGGACAGGGATAGCACCGGGGAGCTGTTTTTT; CDR3: CASSQDRDSTGELFF
J: TRBJ2-7; D: .; size: .; V: TRBV11-2; DNA: TGTGCCAGCAGCTTAGAGTTCACACACTACGAGCAGTACTTC; CDR3: CASSLEFTHYEQYF
J: TRBJ2-1; D: .; size: .; V: TRBV6-6; DNA: TGTGCCAGCAGGGGGACTTATGGCCATGAGCAGTTCTTC; CDR3: CASRGTYGHEQFF
J: TRBJ1-2; D: .; size: .; V: TRBV6-1; DNA: TGTGCCAGCAGTGAAGCGGGCAAGAACTATGGCTACACCTTC; CDR3: CASSEAGKNYGYTF
J: TRBJ1-2; D: TRBD1; size: few; V: TRBV9; DNA: TGTGCCAGCAGCGTAGGGGACAGGCCCCTCCGGAGCTATGGCTACACCTTC; CDR3: CASSVGDRPLRSYGYTF
J: TRBJ2-1; D: TRBD2; size: .; V: TRBV2; DNA: TGTGCCAGCAGGGCGCTAGCGGGGGTAACGCAGTTCTTC; CDR3: CASRALAGVTQFF
J: TRBJ2-7; D: TRBD1; size: .; V: TRBV5-4; DNA: TGTGCCAGCAGCCGGGACAGTTTATTAGAATACGAGCAGTACTTC; CDR3: CASSRDSLLEYEQYF
J: TRBJ2-7; D: .; size: .; V: TRBV30; DNA: TGTGCCTGGAGCATCCACGGCTCCTACGAGCAGTACTTC; CDR3: CAWSIHGSYEQYF
J: TRBJ1-5; D: .; size: .; V: TRBV4-1; DNA: TGCGCCAGCAGCCAAGTCGCCCTGGCCTCCGAGCCCCAGCATTTT; CDR3: CASSQVALASEPQHF
J: TRBJ2-1; D: TRBD2; size: .; V: TRBV9; DNA: TGTGCCAGCAGCTCACGGACTAGCGTAGGTGAGCAGTTCTTC; CDR3: CASSSRTSVGEQFF
J: TRBJ2-7; D: .; size: .; V: TRBV11-2; DNA: TGTGCCAGCAGCTTACCTCTTTTTGCGGGGAACGAGCAGTACTTC; CDR3: CASSLPLFAGNEQYF
J: TRBJ1-5; D: .; size: .; V: TRBV4-2; DNA: TGTGCCAGCAGCCAGGACAGTCTTAGCAATCAGCCCCAGCATTTT; CDR3: CASSQDSLSNQPQHF
J: TRBJ2-7; D: .; size: .; V: TRBV6-5; DNA: TGTGCCAGCAGTCCAACGGGACAAGCCTACGAGCAGTACTTC; CDR3: CASSPTGQAYEQYF
J: TRBJ1-5; D: TRBD1; size: .; V: TRBV6-5; DNA: TGTGCCAGCAGCGACAGGGAGGATCAGCCCCAGCATTTT; CDR3: CASSDREDQPQHF
J: TRBJ2-4; D: .; size: .; V: TRBV5-1; DNA: TGCGCCAGCAAACCGGGTCCCGAAGGAAACATTCAGTACTTC; CDR3: CASKPGPEGNIQYF
J: TRBJ2-7; D: .; size: .; V: TRBV4-3; DNA: TGCGCCAGCAGCCAAGACGGCGGCCCCTACGAGCAGTACTTC; CDR3: CASSQDGGPYEQYF
J: TRBJ2-3; D: TRBD2; size: .; V: TRBV6-5; DNA: TGTGCCAGCAGTTACGGGTTAGCGGGGGCAGATACGCAGTATTTT; CDR3: CASSYGLAGADTQYF
J: TRBJ2-7; D: .; size: .; V: TRBV6-6; DNA: TGTGCCAGCAGTTACTCGGACAGTGTACGCTACGAGCAGTACTTC; CDR3: CASSYSDSVRYEQYF
J: TRBJ2-3; D: .; size: .; V: TRBV5-4; DNA: TGTGCCAGCAGCTTGGACGGCCAGGTAGGAACAGATACGCAGTATTTT; CDR3: CASSLDGQVGTDTQYF
J: TRBJ1-5; D: .; size: .; V: TRBV18; DNA: TGTGCCAGCTCACGTGGAGTTTTCGGCAATCAGCCCCAGCATTTT; CDR3: CASSRGVFGNQPQHF
J: TRBJ2-5; D: .; size: .; V: TRBV27; DNA: TGTGCCAGCAGTTTATTCCAGGGCCGGGGGGAGACCCAGTACTTC; CDR3: CASSLFQGRGETQYF
J: TRBJ2-7; D: TRBD1; size: .; V: TRBV6-1; DNA: TGTGCCGGTGGTGGGACAGGGTTTTCCTACGAGCAGTACTTC; CDR3: CAGGGTGFSYEQYF
J: TRBJ2-7; D: TRBD2; size: .; V: TRBV6-6; DNA: TGTGCCAGCAGTTACTCGGGGGGGTCCTCCTACGAGCAGTACTTC; CDR3: CASSYSGGSSYEQYF
J: TRBJ2-5; D: TRBD2; size: .; V: TRBV4-2; DNA: TGTGCCAGCAGCACCGGGACTAGCGGGGGGGCAGAGGAGACCCAGTACTTC; CDR3: CASSTGTSGGAEETQYF
J: TRBJ2-7; D: TRBD1; size: .; V: TRBV11-3; DNA: TGTGCCAGCAGCCCGGGACAGGGGAGCTACGAGCAGTACTTC; CDR3: CASSPGQGSYEQYF
J: TRBJ1-2; D: TRBD1; size: .; V: TRBV27; DNA: TGTGCCAGCAGTTTCAGAGGGGGCAACTATGGCTACACCTTC; CDR3: CASSFRGGNYGYTF
J: TRBJ2-3; D: TRBD2; size: .; V: TRBV4-3; DNA: TGCGCCAGCAGCCAAGAAAGCGGGGGGGCCGATCCGCAGTATTTT; CDR3: CASSQESGGADPQYF
J: TRBJ1-1; D: .; size: .; V: TRBV6-1; DNA: TGTGCCAGTACCGGATCCGGTCAGACAGGCGCTTTCTTT; CDR3: CASTGSGQTGAFF
J: TRBJ2-5; D: TRBD2; size: .; V: TRBV4-3; DNA: TGCGCCAGCAGCCAACCCCGGGGGCACGGGGGGGCCGAAGAGACCCAGTACTTC; CDR3: CASSQPRGHGGAEETQYF
J: TRBJ2-7; D: TRBD2; size: .; V: TRBV11-2; DNA: TGTGCCAGCAGCTTAGGTGGGACTAGCGCCTACGAGCAGTACTTC; CDR3: CASSLGGTSAYEQYF
J: TRBJ2-2; D: TRBD2; size: .; V: TRBV5-1; DNA: TGCGCCAGCAGCTTCCTTACTAGCGGGGGGGCCGCCGGGGAGCTGTTTTTT; CDR3: CASSFLTSGGAAGELFF
J: TRBJ2-7; D: .; size: .; V: TRBV7-9; DNA: TGTGCCAGCAGCTCCAATTCCTACGAGCAGTACTTC; CDR3: CASSSNSYEQYF
J: TRBJ1-2; D: .; size: .; V: TRBV5-3; DNA: TGTGCCAGAAGCTTGGCTAAGCTCCTTCGGGGGGACTATGGCTACACCTTC; CDR3: CARSLAKLLRGDYGYTF
J: TRBJ2-2; D: TRBD2; size: .; V: TRBV5-6; DNA: TGTGCCAGCAGCTTGGGACTAGCCCCCATCACCGGGGAGCTGTTTTTT; CDR3: CASSLGLAPITGELFF
J: TRBJ2-7; D: .; size: .; V: TRBV5-1; DNA: TGCGCCAGCAGCTTGGCGCCCTCAGGGGGGCCGTACGAGCAGTACTTC; CDR3: CASSLAPSGGPYEQYF
J: TRBJ2-5; D: .; size: .; V: TRBV7-9; DNA: TGTGCCAGCAGCTTAACTAGAGATCAAGAGACCCAGTACTTC; CDR3: CASSLTRDQETQYF
J: TRBJ1-2; D: TRBD1; size: once; V: TRBV7-9; DNA: TGTGCCAGCAGCCTAGGACAGGGGGACGTCGGCTACACCTTC; CDR3: CASSLGQGDVGYTF